Below, 19 T cell receptor beta chains from the same sample are listed, as sequenced in a study of blood T cell repertoires in COVID-19. The method was immunoSEQ multiplex PCR; TCRdb's version includes in-frame clones alone and lacks a portion of them. The table includes just over 15,000 clones, about 85% detected once. Sequencing was performed on peripheral blood. These receptors came from a man aged 55 to 70 with acute or convalescent COVID-19.

The V and J genes are TRBV30 and TRBJ1-1; weak D call: TRBD1 (6 bases). V lost 5 bases and J 1 base, leaving 14 bases between the germline ends. Per the germline V gene, CDR1 is GTSNPN and CDR2 is SVGIG (reference sequence). The CDR3 spans 14 residues. In DNA form, the CDR3 reads TGTGCCTGGGGGATGGACAGCTCGAACACTGAAGCTTTCTTT. Its translation is CAWGMDSSNTEAFF.

This clone came up once. The J gene is TRBJ2-1, the V gene TRBV3-1 (or the pseudogene TRBV3-2), with TRBD1 as a possible D gene (6 bases). V lost 6 bases and J 8 bases, leaving 14 bases between the germline ends. Germline V gene data show CDR1 as LGHDT and CDR2 as YNNKEL (reference sequence). The CDR3 extends over 13 amino acids. CDR3: CASRGVGADEQFF. Here the CDR3 DNA reads TGTGCCAGCAGGGGGGTGGGGGCGGATGAGCAGTTCTTC.

The J gene is TRBJ2-2, the V gene TRBV19; TRBD1 is a possible D gene (6 bases). V was trimmed by 4 bases and J by 2 bases, leaving 14 bases between them. Germline loops: CDR1 LNHDA, CDR2 SQIVND (reference sequence). This CDR3 has 16 residues. Here the CDR3 reads CASSRLTGANTGELFF. CDR3 DNA sequence: TGTGCCAGTAGTAGATTGACAGGAGCCAACACCGGGGAGCTGTTTTTT. Filled out from reference TRBV19 and TRBJ2-2, the complete variable domain reads DGGITQSPKYLFRKEGQNVTLSCEQNLNHDAMYWYRQDPGQGLRLIYYSQIVNDFQKGDIAEGYSVSREKKESFPLTVTSAQKNPTAFYLCASSRLTGANTGELFFGEGSRLTVL.

This rearrangement joins TRBV30 to TRBJ1-3; D remains ambiguous. CDR1 is GTSNPN and CDR2 is SVGIG in the germline V gene (reference sequence). V lost 2 bases to trimming and J lost 0 bases, with 5 bases between them. The CDR3 covers 13 residues. CDR3 sequence (DNA): TGTGCCTGGAGTATAAACTCTGGAAACACCATATATTTT. Its translation: CAWSINSGNTIYF.

The V and J genes are TRBV5-1 and TRBJ2-5; 9 bases are a match to TRBD2. Germline lookup yields CDR1 SGHRS and CDR2 YFSETQ. The CDR3 totals 14 residues. V gave up 4 bases and J gave up 1 base; unmatched junction bases: 2. CDR3 nucleotide sequence: TGCGCCAGCAGCCCGACTAGCGGCCAAGAGACCCAGTACTTC. This encodes CASSPTSGQETQYF.

The chain couples TRBV29-1 to TRBJ1-1; tentatively, D is TRBD1 (5 bases). The V end lost 3 bases, the J end lost 4 bases, and 6 bases lay between the germline ends. Germline V gene data show CDR1 as SQVTM and CDR2 as ANQGSEA. This CDR3 is 11 amino acids long. The CDR3 loop reads CSVDGGTEAFF. CDR3 in DNA: TGCAGCGTTGACGGGGGCACTGAAGCTTTCTTT.

The chain employs TRBV28 and TRBJ1-4; TRBD1 matches 7 bases. V lost 5 bases, J lost 10 bases, and 13 bases stayed unmatched. Germline V gene lookup returns CDR1 MDHEN and CDR2 SYDVKM. CDR3 size: 15 residues. The CDR3 region has the DNA TGTGCCAGCAGTCCGCCCGACAGGGTTAGAGGAAAACTGTTTTTT. Translated: CASSPPDRVRGKLFF.

This chain joins TRBV28 and TRBJ2-3; 8 bases map to TRBD2. The CDR3 sequence is 15 residues long. Germline CDR1 and CDR2: MDHEN and SYDVKM. V gave up 6 bases and J gave up 4 bases; unmatched junction bases: 9. In DNA form, the CDR3 reads TGTGCCAGCAGCAGCGGGGGCGTAAGAGCAGATACGCAGTATTTT. Translating gives CASSSGGVRADTQYF.

The chain uses TRBV12-3 or TRBV12-4 and TRBJ1-1; D might be TRBD1 (6 bases). Trimming removed 3 bases at V and 8 bases at J, with 10 bases between. This CDR3 spans 12 amino acids. The CDR3 loop reads CASSLNREEAFF. The CDR3 DNA reads as TGTGCCAGCAGTTTGAACAGGGAGGAAGCTTTCTTT.

The chain uses TRBV4-2 and TRBJ2-5, with D perhaps matching TRBD2 (5 bases). Germline CDR1 LGHNA, CDR2 YNFKEQ. The CDR3 totals 17 residues. Between the trimmed V and J ends, which lost 4 bases and 1 base, there was a span of 19 bases. DNA of the CDR3: TGTGCCAGCAGCCCCATCCAACTAGACCTGAGCCAAGAGACCCAGTACTTC. It is translated as CASSPIQLDLSQETQYF.

This clone was seen a single time. The rearrangement uses TRBV5-5 and TRBJ2-6; 10 bases are shared with TRBD1. This CDR3 has 16 amino acids. The V segment lost 4 bases and the J segment 3 bases; nucleotides outside the gene matches: 4. Germline-derived CDR1 and CDR2 are SGHKS and YYEKEE (reference sequence). The CDR3 sequence is CASSLTGGDGANVLTF. Written as DNA, the CDR3 is TGTGCCAGCAGCCTGACAGGGGGCGATGGGGCCAACGTCCTGACTTTC.

V and J are TRBV20-1 and TRBJ2-7; D perhaps matches TRBD1 (5 bases). V lost 2 bases and J lost 6, with 8 bases in between. The CDR3 loop spans 11 amino acids. Germline-derived CDR1 and CDR2 are DFQATT and SNEGSKA (reference sequence). The CDR3 nucleotides read TGCAGTGCTAGACAGGGTATCGAGCAGTACTTC. It yields the protein CSARQGIEQYF.

This chain links TRBV7-9 with TRBJ1-5; D gene ambiguous. CDR1 SEHNR and CDR2 FQNEAQ come from the germline V gene (reference sequence). The V gene lost 5 bases and the J gene lost 6 bases, with 8 bases spanning the gap. This CDR3 region has 12 residues. The CDR3 bases are TGTGCCAGCAGCCCTATCGGTCAGCCCCAGCATTTT. Translated, it gives CASSPIGQPQHF.

This chain uses TRBV27 with TRBJ1-2, with 12 bases aligning to TRBD1. With V trimmed by 5 bases and J by 7 bases, 14 bases remained unmatched. CDR1 and CDR2 from the germline V gene are MNHEY and SMNVEV (reference sequence). The CDR3 covers 17 residues. The CDR3 DNA reads TGTGCCAGCAGTCCACCGGGACAGGGGGCGCTGGGGGGTGGCTACACCTTC. Amino acids: CASSPPGQGALGGGYTF.

The V gene is TRBV27, the J gene TRBJ2-4, with 7 positions matching TRBD1. With 6 bases clipped from V and 3 bases from J, the junction kept 14 bases outside the gene matches. The CDR3 totals 17 residues. CDR1 MNHEY and CDR2 SMNVEV come from the germline V gene (reference sequence). For the CDR3, the DNA is TGTGCCAGCAGCCCTTACCCACTGACAGGGAACAAAAACATTCAGTACTTC. Translated, it gives CASSPYPLTGNKNIQYF.

This sequence joins TRBV28 and TRBJ1-2; the match to TRBD1 covers 11 bases. The CDR3 runs 15 residues. Trimming at V came to 6 bases and at J to 4 bases, leaving 7 bases not matched to a gene. CDR1 and CDR2 (germline): MDHEN, SYDVKM. CDR3 nucleotide sequence: TGTGCCAGCAGAGTGGACAGGGGGCGACTCTATGGCTACACCTTC. Translation: CASRVDRGRLYGYTF.

This chain connects TRBV28 to TRBJ1-2, with 9 bases aligning to TRBD1. Unmatched junction bases numbered 7, after V lost 4 bases and J lost 4 bases. This CDR3 contains 15 residues. Germline V CDR1 and CDR2: MDHEN, SYDVKM. CDR3 in amino acids: CASSSTGQGRYGYTF. As DNA, the CDR3 is TGTGCCAGCAGTTCCACGGGACAGGGACGCTATGGCTACACCTTC.

The rearrangement joins TRBV19 to TRBJ1-5; the D gene is possibly TRBD1 (5 bases). The CDR3 spans 14 residues. Germline-derived CDR1 and CDR2 are LNHDA and SQIVND (reference sequence). Trimming pared 6 bases from V and 7 bases from J, leaving 16 bases between. The CDR3 protein is CASRLSGVGQPQHF. CDR3 DNA sequence: TGTGCCAGTAGATTATCGGGGGTTGGCCAGCCCCAGCATTTT.

The rearrangement links TRBV27 to TRBJ2-7; TRBD2 agrees at 10 bases. This CDR3 is 18 amino acids long. The V segment lost 5 bases and the J segment 4 bases; nucleotides outside the gene matches: 17. The germline V gene has CDR1 MNHEY and CDR2 SMNVEV (reference sequence). Here the CDR3 DNA reads TGTGCCAGCAGTGCGCGATTCGGCCGGGGAGCGGGAGGGTACGAGCAGTACTTC. It yields the protein CASSARFGRGAGGYEQYF.